This T cell receptor beta chain was identified in a study of shared clonotypes between healthy human individuals. This CDR3 has 16 residues. V was clipped by 4 bases and J by 0 bases; unmatched bases: 2. Germline V gene lookup returns CDR1 MGHRA and CDR2 YSYEKL. This table comes from immunoSEQ multiplex PCR, and its TCRdb copy is limited to in-frame clones, with some not included. The table includes about 2.4 million clones, more than 85% detected once. The V gene is TRBV4-1, the J gene TRBJ2-7; 14 bases are a match to TRBD2. Sequenced material: naive CD4+ T cells from PBMCs. Subset described: CD45RA+ positively selected. This TCR derives from a man between 18 and 35 years old in good health. Some clones in this sample may be carry-over from other donors' samples. The CDR3 here is CASSRTSGGSSYEQYF. CDR3 sequence (DNA): TGCGCCAGCAGCCGGACTAGCGGGGGGAGCTCCTACGAGCAGTACTTC.